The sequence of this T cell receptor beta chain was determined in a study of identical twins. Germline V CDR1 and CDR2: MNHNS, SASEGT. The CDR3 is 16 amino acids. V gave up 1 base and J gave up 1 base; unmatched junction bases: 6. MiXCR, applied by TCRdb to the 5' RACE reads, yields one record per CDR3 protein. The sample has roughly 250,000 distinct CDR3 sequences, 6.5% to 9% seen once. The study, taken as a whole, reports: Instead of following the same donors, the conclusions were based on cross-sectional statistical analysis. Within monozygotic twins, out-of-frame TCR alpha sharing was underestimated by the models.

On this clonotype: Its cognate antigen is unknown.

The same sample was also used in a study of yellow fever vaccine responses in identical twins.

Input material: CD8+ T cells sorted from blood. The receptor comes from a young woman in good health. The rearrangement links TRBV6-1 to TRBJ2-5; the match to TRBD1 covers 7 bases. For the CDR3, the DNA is TGTGCCAGCAGTGAAGAAAGGGGGCGACTCCAAGAGACCCAGTACTTC. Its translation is CASSEERGRLQETQYF.